The TCR beta chain described here comes from a study of PD-L1 blockade in urothelial cancer. Study in general: Investigators checked blood 3 weeks (second dose) and 6 weeks after treatment start. Reported median T cell count for blood samples was approximately 140,000.

The time point: peripheral blood 6 weeks after treatment start. Per-patient samples, pretreatment and on-treatment, numbered 1 to 8. Germline V gene sequence: CDR1 MGHDK, CDR2 SYGVNS. With V trimmed by 3 bases and J by 4 bases, 6 bases remained unmatched. The CDR3 is 16 residues long. Spiked synthetic TCR analogs estimated absolute template abundance per PCR. The data were produced by immunoSEQ multiplex PCR, yet TCRdb's version contains in-frame clones alone and is incomplete. The table has approximately 83,000 clones, roughly 80% seen once; the top ten hold roughly 8%. The material sequenced was PBMCs, taken around atezolizumab (anti-PD-L1) treatment. The J gene is TRBJ2-5, the V gene TRBV25-1; TRBD1 matches at 12 bases. The sequence derives from a man aged 70-80 years with urothelial cancer. This CDR3 is CASSDPGQGASETQYF. The CDR3, as DNA: TGTGCCAGCAGTGATCCGGGACAGGGGGCTTCAGAGACCCAGTACTTC. Full variable domain (missing parts from reference TRBV25-1 and TRBJ2-5): EADIYQTPRYLVIGTGKKITLECSQTMGHDKMYWYQQDPGMELHLIHYSYGVNSTEKGDLSSESTVSRIRTEHFPLTLESARPSHTSQYLCASSDPGQGASETQYFGPGTRLLVL.